This entry describes one T cell receptor beta chain. This clonotype was found many times. Its antigen is not yet known. Base quality data are lacking; no much larger clone is found one base away. The healthy controls were volunteers from blood banks in Maryland, USA. For unsorted PBMC libraries, 2 million PBMCs were used after storage in RNAlater at -80 degrees C until RNA extraction. Peripheral blood underwent Ficoll-Hypaque density gradient centrifugation to isolate PBMCs, which were then cryopreserved in liquid nitrogen. V and J lose 0 bases and 3 bases, and a span of 11 bases separates them. Reading from cysteine to phenylalanine, the CDR3 counts 15 amino acids. Only the CDR3 portion is preserved as DNA: 45 bases, with reading frame beginning at the first base. CDR1 and CDR2, looked up from the germline V gene, are LGHNA and YSLEER. To synthesize cDNA, template-switch 5'RACE was performed with a primer carrying a 10-nucleotide random unique molecular identifier so that each TCR transcript was tagged. Each sequencing run produced over 190 million TCR-beta sequences covering 15-18 subjects. Total RNA was extracted with the RNeasy kit. TCR-beta VDJ regions were amplified with primers for the TCR constant region and the 5'RACE anchor, using the KAPA Real-time Library Amplification kit. Sample indexes and Illumina adaptors were added in a first PCR, and a second PCR then increased library yield. After purification with Ampure beads, the TCR product of roughly 650 bp was size-selected on a 2% E-gel SizeSelection system. Before pooling, library quality was checked on a Bioanalyzer, concentration was measured with Qubit, and libraries were quantified with the Kapa Library Quantification kit. Libraries were sequenced paired-end 2 x 150 bp on an Illumina HiSeq 2500. To increase sequence diversity, roughly 24-32% phiX was spiked into each library pool. The study's own analysis went as follows. Quality-filtered reads were processed with the UMI-based MiGEC pipeline, and over 85% of raw TCR sequences were removed by the MiGEC pipeline during error correction. VDJ genes were aligned to IMGT germline references, and clonotypes were defined by unique CDR3 amino acid sequence plus V-J genes. Clonal expansion, Shannon diversity, and CDR3 relatedness (CalcPairwiseDistances, ClusterSamples) were evaluated with VDJtools, and phylogenetic trees were built with CLCbio workbench. A clone was classed as expanded if it had 8 or more unique UMIs, a cutoff based on coefficient-of-variation modelling across technical triplicates. Using fastp trimming at Q25 and MiXCR clonotype assembly, TCRdb reanalyzed the public sequencing data and kept in-frame beta chains. All rows with the same CDR3 protein become a single entry with the most common DNA and genes. The V and J calls follow TCRdb's processing rather than the paper's. This sample has 55,000 to 70,000 distinct CDR3 sequences in its table, and 10% to 12% of those were observed once. The top ten clonotypes cover about 1.7% of the sample.

This sample stems from a study of neurological immune-mediated disorders (dated by TCRdb to the late 2010s). Study-level background: Peripheral blood TCR-beta repertoires from HTLV-I-associated myelopathy (HAM/TSP) patients, multiple sclerosis patients and healthy controls were compared by UMI-based sequencing. The 106 TCR-beta libraries covered PBMC samples along with longitudinal samples, technical triplicates, and paired sorted CD4+ and CD8+ T-cell subsets. The cohort was made up of about 65 subjects, consisting of some 15 HAM/TSP patients, some 34 multiple sclerosis patients and around 20 healthy controls.

Study-level results and caveats: TCR clonal expansion was greatest in HAM/TSP patients and smallest in MS patients, who ranked below even healthy controls. No identical CDR3 amino acid sequences were shared among expanded clones across subjects, suggesting private TCR-beta repertoires in all groups.

The clonotype originates from a man in his fifties or sixties in good health. The material sequenced was PBMCs. This receptor chain uses TRBV4-3 and TRBJ1-1; possibly the D gene is TRBD1, per 6 matching bases. DNA sequence: TGCGCCAGCAGCCAAGATCGGGGGCCGGACACTGAAGCTTTCTTT. The encoded protein is CASSQDRGPDTEAFF.